These 28 T cell receptor beta chains were sequenced from one sample in a study of early T cells in non-severe SARS-CoV-2 infection. TCRdb reprocessed the 5' RACE reads with MiXCR, giving one entry per CDR3 protein. Here the sample spans about 130,000 distinct CDR3 sequences, just under 15% being singletons. The sample taken for sequencing was whole blood. All receptors derive from an adult who was a healthcare worker with PCR-confirmed SARS-CoV-2 infection or an uninfected control (not recorded which).

This clonotype came up a few times. The V and J genes are TRBV18 and TRBJ2-3; D unresolved. The V end lost 3 bases, the J end lost 6 bases, and 4 bases lay between the germline ends. The CDR3 is 11 residues long. From germline, CDR1 is KGHSH and CDR2 LQKENI. The CDR3, as DNA: TGTGCCAGCTCACCGGTGGATACGCAGTATTTT. As protein: CASSPVDTQYF. Full variable domain (outside the CDR3, taken from reference TRBV18 and TRBJ2-3): NAGVMQNPRHLVRRRGQEARLRCSPMKGHSHVYWYRQLPEEGLKFMVYLQKENIIDESGMPKERFSAEFPKEGPSILRIQQVVRGDSAAYFCASSPVDTQYFGPGTRLTVL.

There are many counts of this clonotype. The CDR3 region is CSGIKSYNEQFF. The DNA of the CDR3 is TGCAGCGGTATAAAATCCTACAATGAGCAGTTCTTC. The V and J genes are TRBV29-1 and TRBJ2-1; D is uncertain. V dropped 7 bases and J dropped 1 base, with 8 bases sitting between them. The CDR3 spans 12 residues. The germline CDR1 and CDR2 sequences are SQVTM and ANQGSEA.

V and J are TRBV9 and TRBJ2-3, with 7 bases identical to TRBD2. CDR1 SGDLS and CDR2 YYNGEE come from the germline V gene. J was trimmed by 10 bases and V by 5 bases; bases with no gene match: 13. The CDR3 length is 14 residues. The CDR3 protein is CASSLGTTHGPQYF. The CDR3 DNA reads TGTGCCAGCAGTCTAGGGACTACACATGGCCCGCAGTATTTT.

This clonotype occurred a few times. The chain is built from TRBV5-1 and TRBJ2-7, with 8 bases that match TRBD1. Germline CDR1 reads SGHRS; CDR2 reads YFSETQ. Trimming took 0 bases from V and 3 from J; bases not matched to a gene: 5. The CDR3 is 15 amino acids. CDR3 protein: CASSLGTGQVYEQYF. The DNA of the CDR3 is TGCGCCAGCAGCTTGGGGACAGGGCAGGTCTACGAGCAGTACTTC.

This clonotype turned up a few times. The V and J genes are TRBV24-1 and TRBJ1-1; D may be TRBD1 (6 bases). Germline CDR1 KGHDR, CDR2 SFDVKD. The V gene lost 10 bases and the J gene lost 0 bases, with 17 bases spanning the gap. The length of the CDR3 is 15 residues. DNA for the CDR3: TGTGCCACTCTAGTTCAGGGGCCAATGAACACTGAAGCTTTCTTT. Protein sequence: CATLVQGPMNTEAFF.

This clonotype was seen a few times. The chain links TRBV20-1 to TRBJ1-2; perhaps TRBD1 as D (6 bases). V lost 6 bases and J lost 3, with 17 bases in between. The CDR3 extends over 14 amino acids. Germline loops: CDR1 DFQATT, CDR2 SNEGSKA (reference sequence). This chain's CDR3 is CSASQGGVYYGYTF. The CDR3 coding sequence is TGCAGTGCCTCACAGGGTGGGGTTTACTATGGCTACACCTTC.

The V and J genes are TRBV7-9 and TRBJ1-3; D may be TRBD1 (5 bases). The germline gives CDR1 SEHNR, CDR2 FQNEAQ (reference sequence). V was cut by 5 bases and J by 11 bases, with 13 bases left in between. This CDR3 region has 12 residues. The CDR3 DNA follows: TGTGCCAGCAGCCCCGGCGAAGGGGCCATATATTTT. Residues: CASSPGEGAIYF.

J is TRBJ2-1 and V is TRBV20-1, with 14 bases that match TRBD2. The CDR3 runs 14 residues. Trimming at V came to 6 bases and at J to 6 bases, leaving 4 bases not matched to a gene. Germline CDR1 is DFQATT and CDR2 is SNEGSKA (reference sequence). CDR3 sequence reads: CSARLAGGTNEQFF. CDR3 nucleotides: TGCAGTGCGAGACTAGCGGGGGGGACCAATGAGCAGTTCTTC.

V gene TRBV6-1 combines with J gene TRBJ1-1; TRBD1 agrees at 8 bases. J gave up 4 bases and V 4 bases, and 11 bases lay outside the gene matches. The CDR3 is 16 residues long. CDR1 and CDR2 from the germline V gene are MNHNS and SASEGT. CDR3 in DNA: TGTGCCAGCAGTGCTGACCTCAGGGGGCTTGGCACTGAAGCTTTCTTT. Translating gives CASSADLRGLGTEAFF.

This clonotype occurred many times. The chain has TRBV30 and TRBJ2-7; TRBD1 might be the D (6 bases). CDR3 length: 11 residues. V gave up 3 bases and J gave up 4 bases, with 7 bases separating them. Germline V gene lookup returns CDR1 GTSNPN and CDR2 SVGIG (reference sequence). The CDR3 protein is CAWRQGYEQYF. The CDR3 coding sequence is TGTGCCTGGAGACAGGGTTACGAGCAGTACTTC.

This clonotype was seen a few times. The rearrangement uses TRBV2 and TRBJ1-6, with 7 bases identical to TRBD1. CDR1 SNHLY and CDR2 FYNNEI come from the germline V gene. CDR3 size: 14 residues. The V segment lost 6 bases and the J segment 5 bases; nucleotides outside the gene matches: 4. The CDR3 region is CASSWDSDNSPLHF. Here the CDR3 DNA reads TGTGCCAGCAGCTGGGACAGCGATAATTCACCCCTCCACTTT.

Concerning this clonotype itself: It may be a read error: a sequence one base away is much more abundant. The CDR3 here is CASSEGLDYELYF. Here the CDR3 DNA reads TGTGCCAGCAGCGAGGGACTAGACTACGAGCTGTACTTC. J is TRBJ2-7 and V is TRBV3-1, with 8 bases fitting TRBD2. The CDR3 has 13 amino acids. Germline loops: CDR1 LGHDT, CDR2 YNNKEL (reference sequence).

V is TRBV5-1 and J is TRBJ2-7; D is uncertain. CDR1 and CDR2 from the germline V gene are SGHRS and YFSETQ. The CDR3 has 16 residues. V gave up 4 bases and J gave up 3 bases, with 20 bases separating them. The CDR3 here is CASSVSPGSGSYEQYF. As DNA, the CDR3 is TGCGCCAGCAGCGTGTCCCCAGGCTCAGGTAGCTACGAGCAGTACTTC.

In this sample, this clonotype turned up a few times. The chain links TRBV7-8 to TRBJ2-7; 8 nucleotides match TRBD2. Germline values: CDR1 SGHVS, CDR2 FQNEAQ. This CDR3 comprises 15 residues. J gave up 6 bases and V 6 bases, and 13 bases lay outside the gene matches. CDR3 sequence: CASSLVGTRRPEQYF. In DNA form, the CDR3 reads TGTGCCAGCAGTCTGGTGGGGACTAGAAGACCCGAGCAGTACTTC.

This clonotype was found once. The chain is built from TRBV7-8 and TRBJ2-2; weak D call: TRBD1 (5 bases). This CDR3 region has 17 residues. Trimming took 0 bases from V and 2 from J, leaving 13 bases between them. Germline-derived CDR1 and CDR2 are SGHVS and FQNEAQ. The CDR3 coding sequence is TGTGCCAGCAGCTTAGCGCTAATGACAGCAAACACCGGGGAGCTGTTTTTT. It codes for CASSLALMTANTGELFF.

The chain joins TRBV12-3 or TRBV12-4 to TRBJ1-3; D is unresolved. The CDR3 spans 14 residues. Trimming shortened V by 1 base and J by 0 bases, and 4 bases separated the two germline ends. CDR3 coding DNA: TGTGCCAGCAGTTTAGACCTCTCTGGAAACACCATATATTTT. Translated, it gives CASSLDLSGNTIYF.

This sequence joins TRBV20-1 and TRBJ2-7; no definite D call. Per germline, CDR1 DFQATT and CDR2 SNEGSKA (reference sequence). The V end was cut by 5 bases, the J end by 2 bases, with 7 bases between. The CDR3 sequence is 11 residues long. The CDR3 spells CSALLAYEQYF. In DNA, the CDR3 is TGCAGTGCTTTACTGGCCTACGAGCAGTACTTC.

The chain carries TRBV5-8 and TRBJ2-1, with 7 bases identical to TRBD1. Germline V gene sequence: CDR1 SGHTS, CDR2 YDEGEE. This CDR3 comprises 16 residues. After removal of 1 base from V and 5 bases from J, the junction contained 9 bases not matched to a gene. The CDR3 protein is CASSLSLGTANNEQFF. The DNA for the CDR3 is TGTGCCAGCAGCTTGTCGTTGGGGACAGCTAACAATGAGCAGTTCTTC.

This clonotype was observed a few times. The gene calls are TRBV18 and TRBJ1-3; D call uncertain. Per germline, CDR1 KGHSH and CDR2 LQKENI. This CDR3 has 16 amino acids. Trimming removed 0 bases from V and 7 bases from J, with 16 bases in between. Here the CDR3 DNA reads TGTGCCAGCTCACCACCAAGGGCCCAGATGGCGAACACCATATATTTT. It is translated as CASSPPRAQMANTIYF.

V usage is TRBV12-3 or TRBV12-4 and J usage is TRBJ1-1; D uncertain. Trimming removed 3 bases at V and 4 bases at J, with 15 bases between. This CDR3 is built from 15 residues. CDR3 sequence (DNA): TGTGCCAGCAGTTTCGCGGGTGTGGGAGGCACTGAAGCTTTCTTT. The encoded protein is CASSFAGVGGTEAFF.

This clonotype was recorded many times. The chain couples TRBV29-1 to TRBJ1-1; no firm D call. There are 12 residues in the CDR3. V lost 4 bases and J 3 bases, leaving 9 bases between the germline ends. The germline gives CDR1 SQVTM, CDR2 ANQGSEA. CDR3 in amino acids: CSVVSRDTEAFF. In nucleotides, the CDR3 is TGCAGCGTTGTGTCCCGGGACACTGAAGCTTTCTTT.

The J gene is TRBJ2-1, the V gene TRBV18, with D unresolved. This CDR3 comprises 16 residues. V lost 4 bases and J lost 10, with 23 bases in between. Germline V gene sequence: CDR1 KGHSH, CDR2 LQKENI. The CDR3 spells CASSRTLGSAFGEQFF. CDR3 nucleotide sequence: TGTGCCAGCTCACGAACCCTCGGCAGCGCCTTTGGGGAGCAGTTCTTC.

This chain joins TRBV3-1 and TRBJ1-1; no definite D call. The CDR3 is 14 residues long. CDR1 LGHDT and CDR2 YNNKEL come from the germline V gene (reference sequence). The germline V and J ends were trimmed by 7 bases and 7 bases, with 19 bases remaining between them. In DNA, the CDR3 is TGTGCCAGCAAAGGATATACGGGAGGGAGTGAAGCTTTCTTT. This gives the protein CASKGYTGGSEAFF.

The chain links TRBV7-3 to TRBJ2-3, with D hard to call. CDR1 and CDR2 (germline): SGHTA, FQGTGA. V lost 4 bases to trimming and J lost 2 bases, with 16 bases between them. The CDR3 extends over 16 amino acids. CDR3 nucleotide sequence: TGTGCCAGCAGCTCTATGGACGGTGCGAACACAGATACGCAGTATTTT. Amino acid sequence: CASSSMDGANTDTQYF.

This clonotype was picked up a small number of times. CDR3 sequence (DNA): TGTGCCAGCAGTGGCCCTAGGCAGCCCCAGCATTTT. This sequence encodes CASSGPRQPQHF. The genes are TRBV6-2 or TRBV6-3 and TRBJ1-5; D not certain. The CDR3 runs to 12 residues. Looked up from germline, CDR1 is MNHEY and CDR2 is SVGEGT. The V gene lost 5 bases and the J gene lost 7 bases, with 9 bases spanning the gap.

This clonotype was counted once. It may be a read error: a sequence one base away is much more abundant. The V gene is TRBV7-8, the J gene TRBJ2-7, with a possible D match to TRBD2 (6 bases). With 5 bases removed from V and 5 bases from J, the gap between germline ends came to 25 bases. CDR1 and CDR2 from the germline V gene are SGHVS and FQNEAQ. The CDR3 is 17 amino acids. DNA of the CDR3: TGTGCCAGCAGCCCACGCGCCGGGACTGCCTATTCCCACGAGCAGTACTTC. Translation: CASSPRAGTAYSHEQYF.

J is TRBJ2-7 and V is TRBV19; D is unclear. Trimming removed 3 bases at V and 1 base at J, with 13 bases between. This CDR3 is 15 amino acids long. CDR1 and CDR2 (germline): LNHDA, SQIVND (reference sequence). The CDR3 DNA reads as TGTGCCAGTAGTATCCGCCTATCTTCTTCCTACGAGCAGTACTTC. Protein sequence: CASSIRLSSSYEQYF.

The rearrangement links TRBV7-2 to TRBJ2-2; no clear D gene. The CDR3 extends over 13 amino acids. V gave up 2 bases and J gave up 6 bases, with 7 bases separating them. Germline V lookup: CDR1 SGHTA, CDR2 FQGNSA. CDR3 sequence (DNA): TGTGCCAGCAGCTTAACAGCACCCGGGGAGCTGTTTTTT. Translated: CASSLTAPGELFF.